These 18 T cell receptor beta chains were sequenced from one sample in a study of radiotherapy plus CTLA-4 blockade in lung cancer. The method was immunoSEQ multiplex PCR; TCRdb's version includes in-frame clones alone and lacks a portion of them. The top ten hold 4% to 5.5% of the sample, which has just over 60,000 clones, approximately 75% seen once. Sample: peripheral blood, taken from a patient treated with radiotherapy plus ipilimumab. The receptors were gathered from a human donor with non-small cell lung cancer who had a complete response to radiotherapy plus ipilimumab.

This clone was counted only a few times. The chain is built from TRBV6-1 and TRBJ2-7; D call uncertain. The germline V gene has CDR1 MNHNS and CDR2 SASEGT. The CDR3 covers 16 residues. The V and J ends lost 3 bases and 2 bases respectively, with 17 bases between them. This chain's CDR3 is CASSDRGSTVTYEQYV. CDR3 nucleotides: TGTGCCAGCAGTGACCGTGGGTCGACGGTTACCTACGAGCAGTACGTC.

The J gene is TRBJ2-3, the V gene TRBV2; TRBD1 matches at 8 bases. From germline, CDR1 is SNHLY and CDR2 FYNNEI. Trimming cost V 3 bases and J 4 bases; bases outside gene matches: 6. This CDR3 comprises 15 residues. DNA of the CDR3: TGTGCCAGCAGTGAGGGACAGGAAGGCGCAGATACGCAGTATTTT. Translated: CASSEGQEGADTQYF.

The chain carries TRBV19 and TRBJ1-5; no reliable D call. CDR1 is LNHDA and CDR2 is SQIVND in the germline V gene (reference sequence). The V gene lost 5 bases and the J gene lost 11 bases, with 16 bases spanning the gap. CDR3 length equals 13 residues. The CDR3 spells CASSADLFRAQHF. The CDR3 nucleotides read TGTGCCAGTAGTGCCGACCTATTTAGGGCCCAGCATTTT.

The chain couples TRBV6-1 to TRBJ1-2; D might be TRBD1 (5 bases). Germline loops: CDR1 MNHNS, CDR2 SASEGT. The CDR3 loop spans 13 amino acids. Deletions cut 6 bases from V and 0 bases from J, with 8 bases between. The DNA of the CDR3 is TGTGCCAGCAGCAGGGCCTCTAACTATGGCTACACCTTC. It encodes CASSRASNYGYTF.

This sequence joins TRBV7-2 and TRBJ2-3; D is unresolved. CDR1 and CDR2 from the germline V gene are SGHTA and FQGNSA. The CDR3 totals 14 residues. V gave up 1 base and J gave up 3 bases, with 8 bases separating them. The chain's CDR3 is CASSLGPLTDTQYF. The CDR3, as DNA: TGTGCCAGCAGCTTAGGGCCGTTGACAGATACGCAGTATTTT.

The rearrangement uses TRBV29-1 and TRBJ1-4; D gene unclear. CDR1 SQVTM and CDR2 ANQGSEA come from the germline V gene. The CDR3 has 11 amino acids. Trimming took 4 bases from V and 6 from J, leaving 6 bases between them. CDR3 DNA: TGCAGCGTTGGCCGGGATGAAAAACTGTTTTTT. Translation: CSVGRDEKLFF.

This clone occurred once. The chain recombines TRBV6-5 with TRBJ2-3; 8 bases fit TRBD1. This CDR3 is 14 amino acids long. The germline CDR1 and CDR2 sequences are MNHEY and SVGAGI. The ends lost 6 bases at V and 1 base at J; junction bases unmatched: 3. The DNA for the CDR3 is TGTGCCAGCAGGTCGGGACAGGGCACAGATACGCAGTATTTT. It translates to CASRSGQGTDTQYF.

V and J are TRBV5-1 and TRBJ1-2; D unclear. The CDR3 has 15 amino acids. The V end was cut by 4 bases, the J end by 8 bases, with 21 bases between. The germline V gene has CDR1 SGHRS and CDR2 YFSETQ. CDR3 DNA: TGCGCCAGCAGCGGTGCAGGCGCCCTTGAGTGGGGCTACACCTTC. Amino acids: CASSGAGALEWGYTF.

The chain carries TRBV11-3 and TRBJ2-6; 7 bases match TRBD1. This CDR3 comprises 15 residues. CDR1 is SGHNT, CDR2 YENEEA, per germline. The V segment lost 5 bases and the J segment 4 bases; nucleotides outside the gene matches: 5. CDR3: CASSRGGTGANVLTF. For the CDR3, the DNA is TGTGCCAGCAGCCGAGGGGGCACCGGGGCCAACGTCCTGACTTTC.

The chain employs TRBV11-2 and TRBJ2-7; 8 bases map to TRBD1. This CDR3 is 16 amino acids long. The J segment lost 3 bases and the V segment lost 5 bases, leaving 12 bases of the junction unmatched. Germline CDR1 reads SGHAT; CDR2 reads FQNNGV. DNA for the CDR3: TGTGCCAGCAGCCCCCTCCAGAGGACAGGGATCTACGAGCAGTACTTC. Residues: CASSPLQRTGIYEQYF.

The chain has TRBV11-2 and TRBJ2-6; possible D gene TRBD2, 5 bases. Between the trimmed V and J ends, which lost 1 base and 4 bases, there was a span of 14 bases. This CDR3 spans 17 amino acids. Germline V gene data show CDR1 as SGHAT and CDR2 as FQNNGV. In DNA form, the CDR3 reads TGTGCCAGCAGCTTAGTCTGGGCAGAGCGGGGGGCCAACGTCCTGACTTTC. Amino acids: CASSLVWAERGANVLTF.

In its sample, this clone was seen once. The chain uses TRBV7-9 and TRBJ1-4, with D tentatively TRBD1 (6 bases). The length of the CDR3 is 16 residues. V lost 1 base to trimming and J lost 8 bases, with 17 bases between them. Germline V gene data show CDR1 as SEHNR and CDR2 as FQNEAQ (reference sequence). The CDR3, as DNA: TGTGCCAGCAGCTTAGTCCGGCCGTCGCAGGGGGAAAAACTGTTTTTT. This sequence encodes CASSLVRPSQGEKLFF.

The chain has TRBV18 and TRBJ2-3; 7 bases fit TRBD2. After removal of 0 bases from V and 2 bases from J, the junction contained 8 bases not matched to a gene. The CDR3 covers 17 residues. Germline loops: CDR1 KGHSH, CDR2 LQKENI. The CDR3 loop is CASSPPSLAPHTDTQYF. The CDR3, as DNA: TGTGCCAGCTCACCACCTTCACTAGCGCCCCACACAGATACGCAGTATTTT.

The chain couples TRBV10-2 to TRBJ2-6, with a tentative D call TRBD2 (5 bases). The germline V and J ends were trimmed by 5 bases and 3 bases, with 8 bases remaining between them. The germline CDR1 and CDR2 sequences are WSHSY and SAAADI. This CDR3 spans 14 amino acids. In DNA, the CDR3 is TGCGCCAGCAGTATCGGGATTGGGGCCAACGTCCTGACTTTC. The encoded protein is CASSIGIGANVLTF.

The chain links TRBV10-1 to TRBJ2-3, with 10 bases matching TRBD1. Germline lookup yields CDR1 WNHNN and CDR2 SYGVQD (reference sequence). This CDR3 comprises 15 residues. J gave up 5 bases and V 4 bases, and 6 bases lay outside the gene matches. The CDR3 loop is CASSVDRGPRDTQYF. The CDR3 nucleotides read TGCGCCAGCAGTGTAGACAGGGGGCCAAGAGATACGCAGTATTTT.

The chain has TRBV2 and TRBJ1-2, with 7 bases identical to TRBD1. Germline V lookup: CDR1 SNHLY, CDR2 FYNNEI. The CDR3 length is 12 residues. J was trimmed by 6 bases and V by 8 bases; bases with no gene match: 6. CDR3 DNA: TGTGCCAGCTATTCCGGGACAGATGGCTACACCTTC. Protein sequence: CASYSGTDGYTF.

This chain's CDR3 is CASSNAADTEAFF. CDR3 bases: TGTGCCAGCTCAAACGCCGCGGACACTGAAGCTTTCTTT. The chain carries TRBV18 and TRBJ1-1; no definite D call. The V gene's germline CDR1 is KGHSH and CDR2 LQKENI. Trimming shortened V by 5 bases and J by 3 bases, and 10 bases separated the two germline ends. CDR3 length equals 13 residues.

This clone occurred a few times. This CDR3 is CASSLTSGSADTQYF. The DNA for the CDR3 is TGTGCCAGCAGCTTGACTAGCGGGAGTGCAGATACGCAGTATTTT. The rearrangement joins TRBV11-2 to TRBJ2-3, with TRBD2 matching over 12 bases. V lost 3 bases and J lost 4; bases outside the gene matches: 2. The CDR3 spans 15 residues. Germline lookup yields CDR1 SGHAT and CDR2 FQNNGV.